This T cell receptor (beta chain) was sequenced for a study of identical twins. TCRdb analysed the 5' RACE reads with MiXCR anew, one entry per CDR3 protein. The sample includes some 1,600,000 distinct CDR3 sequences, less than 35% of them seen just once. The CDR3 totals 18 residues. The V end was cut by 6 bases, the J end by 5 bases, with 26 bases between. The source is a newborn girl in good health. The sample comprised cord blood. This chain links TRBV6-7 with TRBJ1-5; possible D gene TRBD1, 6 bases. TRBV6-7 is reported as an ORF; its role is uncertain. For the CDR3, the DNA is TGTGCCAGCAGGCGTCACCCTAAAACAAGGGGGATGGATCAGCCCCAGCATTTT. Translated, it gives CASRRHPKTRGMDQPQHF.